A single sample is the source of the 4 T cell receptor beta chains below, sequenced in a study of OX40 agonist ivuxolimab in advanced cancers. Here immunoSEQ multiplex PCR was the method, and the copy in TCRdb shows in-frame clones only, minus some. This sample has roughly 30,000 clones; approximately 81% occur once, and the top ten carry around 17%. The starting material was CD4+ or CD8+ T cells sorted from blood, obtained in a trial of the OX40 agonist ivuxolimab. These receptors all stem from an adult with an advanced solid tumor such as melanoma, head and neck, liver or kidney cancer.

The chain is built from TRBV2 and TRBJ2-7; 10 nucleotides align to TRBD1. There are 15 residues in the CDR3. The J segment lost 2 bases and the V segment lost 4 bases, leaving 5 bases of the junction unmatched. CDR1 is SNHLY, CDR2 FYNNEI, per germline. CDR3 protein: CASSAPGTGAYEQYF. The DNA of the CDR3 is TGTGCCAGCAGTGCCCCCGGGACAGGGGCCTACGAGCAGTACTTC.

The chain employs TRBV29-1 and TRBJ2-7; 10 positions match TRBD1. The CDR3 totals 16 residues. The germline gives CDR1 SQVTM, CDR2 ANQGSEA. Trimming removed 1 base from V and 6 bases from J; junction bases left unmatched: 12. The CDR3 here is CSVEATLGQGMVEQYF. The CDR3 bases are TGCAGCGTTGAAGCAACCTTGGGACAGGGGATGGTCGAGCAGTACTTC.

This chain links TRBV9 with TRBJ2-5; TRBD1 matches 7 bases. Germline CDR1 reads SGDLS; CDR2 reads YYNGEE. With V trimmed by 4 bases and J by 4 bases, 7 bases remained unmatched. The CDR3 consists of 14 residues. The chain's CDR3 is CASSPRTGGETQYF. The DNA for the CDR3 is TGTGCCAGCAGCCCACGGACAGGAGGAGAGACCCAGTACTTC.

The chain joins TRBV5-1 to TRBJ1-2, with D perhaps matching TRBD1 (5 bases). Germline V CDR1 and CDR2: SGHRS, YFSETQ. The CDR3 is made up of 15 amino acids. Trimming removed 5 bases at V and 3 bases at J, with 17 bases between. The CDR3 nucleotides are TGCGCCAGCAGTTTACCTCCCGGGGGTTACTATGGCTACACCTTC. Amino acid sequence: CASSLPPGGYYGYTF.